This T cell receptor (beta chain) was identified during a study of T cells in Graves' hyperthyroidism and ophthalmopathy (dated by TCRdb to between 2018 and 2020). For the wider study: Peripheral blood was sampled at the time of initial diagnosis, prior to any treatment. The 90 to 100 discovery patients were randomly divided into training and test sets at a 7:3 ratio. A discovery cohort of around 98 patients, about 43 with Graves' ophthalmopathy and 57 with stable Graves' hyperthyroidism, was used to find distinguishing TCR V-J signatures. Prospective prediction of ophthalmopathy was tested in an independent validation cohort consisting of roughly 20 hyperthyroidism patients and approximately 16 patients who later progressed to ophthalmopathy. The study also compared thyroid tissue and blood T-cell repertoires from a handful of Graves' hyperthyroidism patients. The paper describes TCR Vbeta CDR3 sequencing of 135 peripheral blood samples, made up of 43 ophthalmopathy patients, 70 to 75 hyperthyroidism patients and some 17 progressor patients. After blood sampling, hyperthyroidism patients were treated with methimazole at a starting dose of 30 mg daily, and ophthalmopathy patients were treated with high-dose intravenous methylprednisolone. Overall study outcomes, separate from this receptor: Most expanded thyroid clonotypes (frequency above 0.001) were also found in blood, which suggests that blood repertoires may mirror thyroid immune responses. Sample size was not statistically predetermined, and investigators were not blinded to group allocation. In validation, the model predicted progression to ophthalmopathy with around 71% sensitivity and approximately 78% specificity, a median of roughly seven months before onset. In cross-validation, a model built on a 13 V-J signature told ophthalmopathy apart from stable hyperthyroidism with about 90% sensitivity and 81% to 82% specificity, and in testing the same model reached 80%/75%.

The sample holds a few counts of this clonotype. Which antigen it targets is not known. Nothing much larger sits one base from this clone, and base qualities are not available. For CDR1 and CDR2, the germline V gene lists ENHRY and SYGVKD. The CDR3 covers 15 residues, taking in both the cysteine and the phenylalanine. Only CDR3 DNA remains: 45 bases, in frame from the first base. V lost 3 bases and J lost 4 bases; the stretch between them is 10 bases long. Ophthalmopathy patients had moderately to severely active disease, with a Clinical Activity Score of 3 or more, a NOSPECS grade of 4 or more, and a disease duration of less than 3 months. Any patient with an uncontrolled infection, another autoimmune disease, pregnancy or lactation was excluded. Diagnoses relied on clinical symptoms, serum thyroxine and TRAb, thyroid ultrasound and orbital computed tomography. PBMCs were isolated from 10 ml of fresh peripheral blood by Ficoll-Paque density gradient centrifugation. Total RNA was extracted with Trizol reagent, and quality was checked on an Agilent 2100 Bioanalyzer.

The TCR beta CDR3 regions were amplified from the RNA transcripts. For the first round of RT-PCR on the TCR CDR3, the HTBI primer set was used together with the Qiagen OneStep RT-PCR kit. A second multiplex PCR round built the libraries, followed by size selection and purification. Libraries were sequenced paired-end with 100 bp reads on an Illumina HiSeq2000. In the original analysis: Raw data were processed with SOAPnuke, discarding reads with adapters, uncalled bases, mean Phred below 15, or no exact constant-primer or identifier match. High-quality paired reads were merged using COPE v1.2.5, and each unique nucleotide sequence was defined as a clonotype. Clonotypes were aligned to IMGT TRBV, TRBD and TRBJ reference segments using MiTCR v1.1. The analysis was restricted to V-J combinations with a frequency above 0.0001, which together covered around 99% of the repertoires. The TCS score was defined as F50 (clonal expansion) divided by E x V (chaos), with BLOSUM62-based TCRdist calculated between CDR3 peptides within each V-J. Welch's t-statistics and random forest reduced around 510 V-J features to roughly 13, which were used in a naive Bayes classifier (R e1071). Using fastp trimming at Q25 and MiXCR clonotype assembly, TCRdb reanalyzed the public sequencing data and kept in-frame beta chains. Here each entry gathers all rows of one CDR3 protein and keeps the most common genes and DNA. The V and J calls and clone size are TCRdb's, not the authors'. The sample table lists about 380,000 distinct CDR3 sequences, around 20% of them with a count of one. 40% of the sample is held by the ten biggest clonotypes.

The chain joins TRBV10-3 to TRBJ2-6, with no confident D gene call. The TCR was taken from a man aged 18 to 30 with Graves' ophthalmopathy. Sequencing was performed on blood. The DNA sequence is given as TGTGCCATCAGTGAACAAGGGTCCGGGGCCAACGTCCTGACTTTC. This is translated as CAISEQGSGANVLTF.